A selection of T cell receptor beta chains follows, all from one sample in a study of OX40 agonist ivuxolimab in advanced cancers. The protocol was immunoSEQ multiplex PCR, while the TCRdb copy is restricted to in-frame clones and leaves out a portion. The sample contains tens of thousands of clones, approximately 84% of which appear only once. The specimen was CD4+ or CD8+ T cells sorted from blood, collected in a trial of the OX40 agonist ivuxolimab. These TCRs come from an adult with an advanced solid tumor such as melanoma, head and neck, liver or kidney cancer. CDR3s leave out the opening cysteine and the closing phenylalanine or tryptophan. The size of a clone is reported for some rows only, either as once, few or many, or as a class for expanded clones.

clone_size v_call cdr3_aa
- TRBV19 ASTPGTLNNEQF
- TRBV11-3 ASSLESGAYEQY
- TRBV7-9 ASSLAGSQFGGEKLF
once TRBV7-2 ASSLWRRNTDTQY
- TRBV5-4 ASSERGGSYEQY
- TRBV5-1 ASSPGVASTEAF
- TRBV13 ASSDLAGDYTGELF
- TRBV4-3 ASSQGQYRGNTEAF
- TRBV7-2 AASPGLPGEQY
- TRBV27 ASSLAGAYGYT
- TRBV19 ASSMEGARKNTEAF
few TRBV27 ASSLMVNSPLH
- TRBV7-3 ASSSTGGSNTEAF
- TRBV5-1 ASSLDPFYGYT
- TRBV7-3 ASSQFGTVAF
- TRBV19 ASSIRLAGTSGANVLT
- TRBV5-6 ASSFLGVYEQY
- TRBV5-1 ASSSDPNQPQH
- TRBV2 ASMSANSPLH
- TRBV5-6 ASSPDRWADTQY
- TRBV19 ASSIRQRHATNEKLF
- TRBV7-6 ASSLRGDGTTETQY
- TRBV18 ASSPGTGVSYGYT
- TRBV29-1 SAGLAGGPGTDTQY